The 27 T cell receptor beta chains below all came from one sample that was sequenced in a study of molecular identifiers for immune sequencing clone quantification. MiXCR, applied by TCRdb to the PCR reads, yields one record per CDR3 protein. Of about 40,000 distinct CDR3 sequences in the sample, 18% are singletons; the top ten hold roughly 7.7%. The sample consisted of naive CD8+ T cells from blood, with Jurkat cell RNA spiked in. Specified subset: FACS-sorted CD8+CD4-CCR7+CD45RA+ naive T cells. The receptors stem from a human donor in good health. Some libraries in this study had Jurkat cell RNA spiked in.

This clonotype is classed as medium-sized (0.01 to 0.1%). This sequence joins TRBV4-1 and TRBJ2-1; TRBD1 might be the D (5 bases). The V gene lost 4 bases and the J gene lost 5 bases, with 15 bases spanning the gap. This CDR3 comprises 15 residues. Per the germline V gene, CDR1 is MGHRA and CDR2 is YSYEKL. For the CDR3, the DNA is TGCGCCAGCAGCCCCAGGGAAATAGGGGACAATGAGCAGTTCTTC. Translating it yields CASSPREIGDNEQFF.

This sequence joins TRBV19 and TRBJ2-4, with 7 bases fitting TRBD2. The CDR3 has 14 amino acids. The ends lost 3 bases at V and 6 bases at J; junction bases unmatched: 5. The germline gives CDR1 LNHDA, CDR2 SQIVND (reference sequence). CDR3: CASSIARGGNIQYF. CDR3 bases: TGTGCCAGTAGTATTGCCCGCGGGGGAAACATTCAGTACTTC.

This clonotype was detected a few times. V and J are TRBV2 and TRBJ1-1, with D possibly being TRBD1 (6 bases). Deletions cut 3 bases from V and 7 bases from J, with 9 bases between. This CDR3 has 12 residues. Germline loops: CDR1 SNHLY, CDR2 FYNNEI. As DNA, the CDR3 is TGTGCCAGCAGTGACGGGGGCGTTGAAGCTTTCTTT. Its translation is CASSDGGVEAFF.

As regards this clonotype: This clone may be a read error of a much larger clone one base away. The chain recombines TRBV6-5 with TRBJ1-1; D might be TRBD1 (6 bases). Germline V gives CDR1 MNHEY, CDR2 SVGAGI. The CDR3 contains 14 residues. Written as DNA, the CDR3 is TGTGCCAGCAGTTACACAGGGACGGGCGCTGAAACTTTCTTT. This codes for CASSYTGTGAETFF.

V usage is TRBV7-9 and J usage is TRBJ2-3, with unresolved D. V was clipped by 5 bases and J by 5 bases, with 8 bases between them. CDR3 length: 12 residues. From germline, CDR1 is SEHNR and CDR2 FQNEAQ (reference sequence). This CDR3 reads CASSPLRDTQYF. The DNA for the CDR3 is TGTGCCAGCAGCCCCCTTCGAGATACGCAGTATTTT.

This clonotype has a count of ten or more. The CDR3 DNA reads TGTGCCAGCAGCGTAGATCTAGCGGGAGGTCCCCAGTACTTC. It codes for CASSVDLAGGPQYF. The chain joins TRBV9 to TRBJ2-5; 11 bases map to TRBD2. Trimming removed 0 bases from V and 9 bases from J; junction bases left unmatched: 4. Germline V gene lookup returns CDR1 SGDLS and CDR2 YYNGEE. This CDR3 has 14 amino acids.

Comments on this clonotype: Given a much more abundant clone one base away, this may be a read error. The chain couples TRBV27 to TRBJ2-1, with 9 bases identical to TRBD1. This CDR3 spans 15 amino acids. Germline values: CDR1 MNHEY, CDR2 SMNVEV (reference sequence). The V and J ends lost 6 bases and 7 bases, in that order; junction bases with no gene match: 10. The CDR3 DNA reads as TGTGCCAGCAGCGGTATTACAGGGGGCAGGAATGAGCAGTTCTTC. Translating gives CASSGITGGRNEQFF.

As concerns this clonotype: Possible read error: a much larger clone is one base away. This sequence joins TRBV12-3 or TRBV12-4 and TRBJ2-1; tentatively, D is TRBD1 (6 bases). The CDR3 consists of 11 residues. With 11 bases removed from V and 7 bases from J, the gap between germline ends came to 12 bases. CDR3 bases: TGTGCCCGCGGACAGCTAAATGAGCAGTTCTTC. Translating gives CARGQLNEQFF.

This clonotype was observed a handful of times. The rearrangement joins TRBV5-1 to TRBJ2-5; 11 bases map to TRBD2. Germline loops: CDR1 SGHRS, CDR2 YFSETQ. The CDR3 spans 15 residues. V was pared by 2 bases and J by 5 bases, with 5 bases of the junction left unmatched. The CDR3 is CASSFLTSGKETQYF. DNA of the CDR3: TGCGCCAGCAGCTTTTTGACTAGCGGGAAGGAGACCCAGTACTTC.

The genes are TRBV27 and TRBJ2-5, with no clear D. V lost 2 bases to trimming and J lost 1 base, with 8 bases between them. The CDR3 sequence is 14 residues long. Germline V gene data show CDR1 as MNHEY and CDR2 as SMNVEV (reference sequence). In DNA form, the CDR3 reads TGTGCCAGCAGTTTAATGGGCCCCCAAGAGACCCAGTACTTC. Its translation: CASSLMGPQETQYF.

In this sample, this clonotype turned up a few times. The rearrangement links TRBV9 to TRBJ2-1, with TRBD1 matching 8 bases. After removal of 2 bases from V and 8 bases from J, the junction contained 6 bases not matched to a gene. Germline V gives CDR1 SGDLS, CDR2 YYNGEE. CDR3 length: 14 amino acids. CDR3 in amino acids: CASSVSQGADEQFF. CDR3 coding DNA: TGTGCCAGCAGCGTTAGCCAGGGGGCTGATGAGCAGTTCTTC.

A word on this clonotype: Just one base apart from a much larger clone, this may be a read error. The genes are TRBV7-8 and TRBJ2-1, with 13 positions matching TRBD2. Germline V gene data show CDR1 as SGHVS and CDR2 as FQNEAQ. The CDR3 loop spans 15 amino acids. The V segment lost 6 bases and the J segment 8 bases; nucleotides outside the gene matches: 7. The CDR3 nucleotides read TGTGCCAGCAGGGGACTAGCGGGACTTAGGGATGAGCAGTTCTTC. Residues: CASRGLAGLRDEQFF.

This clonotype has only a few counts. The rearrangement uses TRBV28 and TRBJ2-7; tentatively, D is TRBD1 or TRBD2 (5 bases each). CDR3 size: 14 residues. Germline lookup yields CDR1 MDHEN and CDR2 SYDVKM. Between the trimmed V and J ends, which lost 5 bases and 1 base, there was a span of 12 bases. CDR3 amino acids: CASSAREGSYEQYF. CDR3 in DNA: TGTGCCAGCAGTGCCCGAGAGGGGTCCTACGAGCAGTACTTC.

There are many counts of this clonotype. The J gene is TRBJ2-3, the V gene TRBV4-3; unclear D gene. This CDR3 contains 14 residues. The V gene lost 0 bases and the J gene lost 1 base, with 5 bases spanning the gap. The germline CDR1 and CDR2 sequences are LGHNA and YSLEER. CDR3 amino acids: CASSQDVRTDTQYF. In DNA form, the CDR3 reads TGCGCCAGCAGCCAAGATGTCCGCACAGATACGCAGTATTTT.

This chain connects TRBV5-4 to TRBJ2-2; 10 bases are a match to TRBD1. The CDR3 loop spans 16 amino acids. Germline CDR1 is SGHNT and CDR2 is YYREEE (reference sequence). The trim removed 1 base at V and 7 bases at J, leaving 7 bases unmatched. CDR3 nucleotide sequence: TGTGCCAGCAGCTTGCGAGACAGGGGGCCTGGCGGGGAGCTGTTTTTT. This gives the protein CASSLRDRGPGGELFF.

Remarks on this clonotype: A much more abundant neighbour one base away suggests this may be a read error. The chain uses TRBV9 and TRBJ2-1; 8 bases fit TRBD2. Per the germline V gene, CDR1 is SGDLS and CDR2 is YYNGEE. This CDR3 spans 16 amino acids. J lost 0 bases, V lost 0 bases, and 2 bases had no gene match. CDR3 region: CASSVAGGGSYNEQFF. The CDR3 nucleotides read TGTGCCAGCAGCGTAGCGGGGGGGGGCTCCTACAATGAGCAGTTCTTC.

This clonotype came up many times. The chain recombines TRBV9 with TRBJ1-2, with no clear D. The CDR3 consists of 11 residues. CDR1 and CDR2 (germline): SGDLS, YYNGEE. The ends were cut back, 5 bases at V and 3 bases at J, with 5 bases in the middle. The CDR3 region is CASSGDYGYTF. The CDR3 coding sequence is TGTGCCAGCAGTGGGGACTATGGCTACACCTTC.

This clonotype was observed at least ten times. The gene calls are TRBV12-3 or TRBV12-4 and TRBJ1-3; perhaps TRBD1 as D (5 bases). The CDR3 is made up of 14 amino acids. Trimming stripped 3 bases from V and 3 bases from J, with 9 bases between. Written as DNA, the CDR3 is TGTGCCAGCAGTTTTGGGGGATTTGGAAACACCATATATTTT. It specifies CASSFGGFGNTIYF.

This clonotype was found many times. The CDR3 region has the DNA TGTGCCAGCAGTTTATATGCGGGGCCTGGAAACACCATATATTTT. Encoded protein: CASSLYAGPGNTIYF. The V gene is TRBV27, the J gene TRBJ1-3; a weak D match, TRBD1 (5 bases). In germline, CDR1 is MNHEY, CDR2 SMNVEV (reference sequence). The V end lost 1 base, the J end lost 2 bases, and 9 bases lay between the germline ends. This CDR3 region has 15 residues.

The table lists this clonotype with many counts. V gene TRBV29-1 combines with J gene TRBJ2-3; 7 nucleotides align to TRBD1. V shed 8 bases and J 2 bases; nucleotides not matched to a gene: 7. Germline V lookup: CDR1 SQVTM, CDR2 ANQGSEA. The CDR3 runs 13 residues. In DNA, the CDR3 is TGCAGCACACGGACAGGATCCACAGATACGCAGTATTTT. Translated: CSTRTGSTDTQYF.

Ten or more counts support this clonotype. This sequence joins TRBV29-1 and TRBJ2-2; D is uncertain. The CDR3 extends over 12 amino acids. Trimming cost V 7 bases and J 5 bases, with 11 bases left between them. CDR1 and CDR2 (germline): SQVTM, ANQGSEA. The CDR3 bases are TGCAGCGCCGAACCAGAGACCGGGGAGCTGTTTTTT. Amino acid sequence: CSAEPETGELFF.

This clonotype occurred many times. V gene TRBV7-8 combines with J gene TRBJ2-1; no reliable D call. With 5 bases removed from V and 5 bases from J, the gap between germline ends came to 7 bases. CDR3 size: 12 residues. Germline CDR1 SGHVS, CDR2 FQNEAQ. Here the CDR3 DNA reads TGTGCCAGCAGCAACGGGCACAATGAGCAGTTCTTC. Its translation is CASSNGHNEQFF.

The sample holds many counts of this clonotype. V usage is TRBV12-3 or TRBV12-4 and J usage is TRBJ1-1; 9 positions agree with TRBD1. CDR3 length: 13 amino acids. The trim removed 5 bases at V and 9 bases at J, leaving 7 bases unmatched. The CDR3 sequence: CASSGGTGQKAFF. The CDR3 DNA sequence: TGTGCCAGCAGTGGCGGGACAGGGCAGAAAGCTTTCTTT.

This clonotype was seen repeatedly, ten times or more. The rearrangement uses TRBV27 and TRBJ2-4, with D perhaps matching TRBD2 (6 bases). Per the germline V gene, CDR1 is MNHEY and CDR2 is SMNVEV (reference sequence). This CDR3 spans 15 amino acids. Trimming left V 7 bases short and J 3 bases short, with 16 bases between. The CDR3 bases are TGTGCCAGCAATGGTCGGGGGTTCGACAAAAACATTCAGTACTTC. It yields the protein CASNGRGFDKNIQYF.

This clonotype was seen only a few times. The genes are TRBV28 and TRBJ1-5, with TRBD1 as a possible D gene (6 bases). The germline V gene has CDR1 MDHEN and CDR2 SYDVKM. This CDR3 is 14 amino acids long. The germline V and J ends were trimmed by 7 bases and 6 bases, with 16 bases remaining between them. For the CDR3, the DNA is TGTGCCAGCAAGGACTCAGGGGCCCTTCAGCCCCAGCATTTT. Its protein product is CASKDSGALQPQHF.

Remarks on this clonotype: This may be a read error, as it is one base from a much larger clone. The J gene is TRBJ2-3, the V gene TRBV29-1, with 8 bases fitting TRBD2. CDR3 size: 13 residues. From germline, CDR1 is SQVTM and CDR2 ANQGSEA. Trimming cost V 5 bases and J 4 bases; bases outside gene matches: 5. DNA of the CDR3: TGCAGCGTTCGGGGGGGACCAGCAGATACGCAGTATTTT. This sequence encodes CSVRGGPADTQYF.

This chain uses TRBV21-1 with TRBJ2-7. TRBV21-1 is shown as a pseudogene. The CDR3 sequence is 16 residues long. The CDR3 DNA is TGTGCCAGCAGCAAAGAGTGGTCACTTGACTCCTACGAGCAGTACTTC. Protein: CASSKEWSLDSYEQYF.